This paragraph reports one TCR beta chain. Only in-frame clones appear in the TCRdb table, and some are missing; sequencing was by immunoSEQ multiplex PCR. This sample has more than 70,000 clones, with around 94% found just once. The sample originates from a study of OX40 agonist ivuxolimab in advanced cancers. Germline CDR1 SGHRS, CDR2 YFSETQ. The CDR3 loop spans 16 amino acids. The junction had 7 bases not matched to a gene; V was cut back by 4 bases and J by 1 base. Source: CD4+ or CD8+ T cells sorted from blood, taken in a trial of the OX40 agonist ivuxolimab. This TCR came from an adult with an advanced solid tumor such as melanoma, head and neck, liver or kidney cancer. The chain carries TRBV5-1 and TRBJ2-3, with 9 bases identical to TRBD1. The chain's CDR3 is CASSAGTGIGTDTQYF. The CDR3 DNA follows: TGCGCCAGCAGCGCCGGGACAGGGATAGGCACAGATACGCAGTATTTT.